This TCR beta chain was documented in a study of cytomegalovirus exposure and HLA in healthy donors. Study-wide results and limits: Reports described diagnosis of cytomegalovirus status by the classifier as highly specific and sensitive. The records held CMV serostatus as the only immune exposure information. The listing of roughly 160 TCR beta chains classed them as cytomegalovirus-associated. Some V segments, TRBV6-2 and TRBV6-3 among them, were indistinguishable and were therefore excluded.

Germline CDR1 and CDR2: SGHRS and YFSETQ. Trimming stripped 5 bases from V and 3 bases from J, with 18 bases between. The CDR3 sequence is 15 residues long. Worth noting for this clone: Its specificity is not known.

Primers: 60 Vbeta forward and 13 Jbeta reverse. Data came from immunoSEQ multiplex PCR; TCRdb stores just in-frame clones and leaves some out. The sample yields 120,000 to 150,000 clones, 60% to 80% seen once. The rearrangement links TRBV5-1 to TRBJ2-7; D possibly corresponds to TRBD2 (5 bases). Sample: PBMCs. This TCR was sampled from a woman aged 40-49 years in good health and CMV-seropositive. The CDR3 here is CASREDAGPFYEQYF. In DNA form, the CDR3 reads TGCGCCAGCAGGGAGGACGCTGGGCCTTTCTACGAGCAGTACTTC.